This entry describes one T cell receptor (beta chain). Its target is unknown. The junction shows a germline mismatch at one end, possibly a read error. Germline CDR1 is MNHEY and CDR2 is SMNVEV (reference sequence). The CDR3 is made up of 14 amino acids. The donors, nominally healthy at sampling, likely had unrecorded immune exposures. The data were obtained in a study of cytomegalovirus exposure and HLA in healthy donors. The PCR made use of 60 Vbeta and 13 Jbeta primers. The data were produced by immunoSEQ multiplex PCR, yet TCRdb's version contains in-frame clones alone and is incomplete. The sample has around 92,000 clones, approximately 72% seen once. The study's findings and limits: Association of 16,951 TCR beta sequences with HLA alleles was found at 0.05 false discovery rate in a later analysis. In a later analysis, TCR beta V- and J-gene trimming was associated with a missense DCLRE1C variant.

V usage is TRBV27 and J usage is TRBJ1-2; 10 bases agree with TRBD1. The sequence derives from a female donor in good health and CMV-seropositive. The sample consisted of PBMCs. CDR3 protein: CASSFNRDRGSYLF. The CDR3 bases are TGTGCCAGCAGTTTTAACCGGGACAGGGGCTCCTATCTCTTC.